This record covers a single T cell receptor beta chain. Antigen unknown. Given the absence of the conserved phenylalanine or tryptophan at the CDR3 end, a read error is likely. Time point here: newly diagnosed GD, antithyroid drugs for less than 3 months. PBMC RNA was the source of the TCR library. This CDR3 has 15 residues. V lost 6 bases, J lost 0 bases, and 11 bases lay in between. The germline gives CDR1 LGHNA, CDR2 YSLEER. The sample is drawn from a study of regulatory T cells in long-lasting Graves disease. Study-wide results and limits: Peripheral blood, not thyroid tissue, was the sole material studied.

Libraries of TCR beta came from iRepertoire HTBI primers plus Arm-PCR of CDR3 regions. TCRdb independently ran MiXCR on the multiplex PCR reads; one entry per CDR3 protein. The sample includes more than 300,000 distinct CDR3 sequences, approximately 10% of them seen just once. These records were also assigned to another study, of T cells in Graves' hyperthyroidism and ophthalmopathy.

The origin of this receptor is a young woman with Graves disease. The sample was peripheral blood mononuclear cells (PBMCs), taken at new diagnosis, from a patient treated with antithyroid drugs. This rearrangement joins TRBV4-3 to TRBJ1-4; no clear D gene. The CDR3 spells CASSQNRATNEKLFS. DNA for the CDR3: TGCGCCAGCAGTCAGAACCGGGCAACTAATGAAAAACTGTTTTCT.